This T cell receptor (beta chain) comes out of a study of cytomegalovirus exposure and HLA in healthy donors. Overall study results and limits: Roughly uniform sequencing depth across donors was assumed, possibly incorrectly.

Notes on this clone: The antigen remains unidentified.

The PCR ran on 60 Vbeta and 13 Jbeta primers. Data came from immunoSEQ multiplex PCR; TCRdb stores just in-frame clones and leaves some out. Here the sample table reports 150,000 to 200,000 clones. The CDR3 sequence is 13 residues long. CDR1 and CDR2 from the germline V gene are SQVTM and ANQGSEA. V lost 7 bases to trimming and J lost 5 bases; unmatched junction nucleotides: 10. V gene TRBV29-1 combines with J gene TRBJ1-1; 7 positions match TRBD1. Sequencing was done on a sample of PBMCs. The sequence was obtained from a woman aged 55-70 years in good health and CMV-seronegative. This CDR3 is CSAKEGARTEAFF. In nucleotides, the CDR3 is TGCAGCGCAAAGGAGGGGGCGCGGACTGAAGCTTTCTTT.